Following are 15 T cell receptor beta chains from one sample sequenced in a study of blood T cell repertoires in COVID-19. Some clones are missing from TCRdb's copy, which holds only in-frame ones; the method was immunoSEQ multiplex PCR. In the table there are more than 250,000 clones, over 75% of which are singletons. Sequencing input: peripheral blood. The source is a middle-aged man with active or convalescent COVID-19.

V is TRBV3-1 (or the pseudogene TRBV3-2) and J is TRBJ2-1; TRBD2 matches at 14 bases. CDR3 length: 16 amino acids. Germline CDR1 and CDR2: LGHDT and YNNKEL (reference sequence). V was pared by 3 bases and J by 7 bases, with 5 bases of the junction left unmatched. The CDR3 region is CASSQGTSGSINEQFF. The CDR3 DNA follows: TGTGCCAGCAGCCAGGGGACTAGCGGGAGTATTAATGAGCAGTTCTTC.

The rearrangement uses TRBV6-2 or TRBV6-3 and TRBJ1-1; D is uncertain. The CDR3 loop spans 14 amino acids. Germline-derived CDR1 and CDR2 are MNHEY and SVGEGT. The ends were cut back, 6 bases at V and 4 bases at J, with 15 bases in the middle. The CDR3 sequence: CASSLRGVPTEAFF. Here the CDR3 DNA reads TGTGCCAGCAGCCTCCGGGGAGTACCCACTGAAGCTTTCTTT.

The CDR3 loop is CASSQQQGNTEAFF. Written as DNA, the CDR3 is TGTGCCAGCAGCCAGCAACAGGGAAACACTGAAGCTTTCTTT. The chain carries TRBV3-1 (or the pseudogene TRBV3-2) and TRBJ1-1; D may be TRBD1 (6 bases). Germline CDR1 and CDR2: LGHDT and YNNKEL (reference sequence). V lost 3 bases and J lost 2, with 10 bases in between. CDR3 size: 14 residues.

The gene calls are TRBV10-3 and TRBJ1-2; D is undetermined. Deletions cut 3 bases from V and 4 bases from J, with 9 bases between. The CDR3 runs 13 residues. Germline V gene data show CDR1 as ENHRY and CDR2 as SYGVKD. The CDR3 bases are TGTGCCATCAGTGATGCAGGTCCCTATGGCTACACCTTC. Its translation: CAISDAGPYGYTF.

This clone was counted a single time. Other DNA variants within this sample encode the same CDR3. This chain joins TRBV7-9 and TRBJ1-1; D call uncertain. V dropped 1 base and J dropped 8 bases, with 8 bases sitting between them. The length of the CDR3 is 12 residues. Germline V CDR1 and CDR2: SEHNR, FQNEAQ (reference sequence). This CDR3 is CASSLEFREAFF. In DNA form, the CDR3 reads TGTGCCAGCAGCTTAGAGTTTCGGGAAGCTTTCTTT.

The rearrangement links TRBV28 to TRBJ1-2, with a tentative D call TRBD1 (6 bases). The V gene's germline CDR1 is MDHEN and CDR2 SYDVKM. The germline V and J ends were trimmed by 4 bases and 0 bases, with 9 bases remaining between them. This CDR3 region has 14 residues. The CDR3 region is CASSSRGTNYGYTF. The CDR3 region has the DNA TGTGCCAGCAGTTCCAGGGGCACTAACTATGGCTACACCTTC.

The chain employs TRBV6-5 and TRBJ2-4, with 9 bases aligning to TRBD1. The ends lost 5 bases at V and 8 bases at J; junction bases unmatched: 10. The germline V gene encodes CDR1 MNHEY and CDR2 SVGAGI. CDR3 length: 15 residues. The chain's CDR3 is CASSRDRAGEDIQYF. The CDR3 nucleotides are TGTGCCAGCAGTCGGGACAGGGCCGGAGAGGACATTCAGTACTTC.

V and J are TRBV18 and TRBJ2-5, with 7 bases lining up with TRBD2. Germline V gene data show CDR1 as KGHSH and CDR2 as LQKENI. Trimming at V came to 5 bases and at J to 5 bases, leaving 5 bases not matched to a gene. The CDR3 length is 13 residues. The CDR3 DNA reads TGTGCCAGCTCATCCGGACTAGGGGAGACCCAGTACTTC. Translating gives CASSSGLGETQYF.

The chain couples TRBV6-6 to TRBJ2-3, with TRBD2 matching 7 bases. V shed 7 bases, J shed 1 base, and the junction held 11 bases outside the gene matches. The CDR3 totals 16 residues. CDR1 and CDR2 (germline): MNHNY, SVGAGI (reference sequence). CDR3 loop: CASNPLSGVRTDTQYF. For the CDR3, the DNA is TGTGCCAGCAATCCTCTGAGCGGGGTTCGCACAGATACGCAGTATTTT.

In DNA, the CDR3 is TGTGCCAGCAGTCTGCGGACAGGGTCTAACACTGAAGCTTTCTTT. It codes for CASSLRTGSNTEAFF. This chain uses TRBV6-5 with TRBJ1-1, with 8 bases fitting TRBD1. J lost 2 bases, V lost 5 bases, and 7 bases had no gene match. Germline CDR1 is MNHEY and CDR2 is SVGAGI. CDR3 length equals 15 residues.

Points on this clone: Compared with germline, one end of the junction differs, possibly owing to a read error. The chain recombines TRBV10-3 with TRBJ1-1; D may be TRBD1 (5 bases). The CDR3 is 14 residues long. Germline values: CDR1 ENHRY, CDR2 SYGVKD. CDR3 sequence reads: CAISSQGLNTEAFF. CDR3 in DNA: TGTGCCATCAGTTCGCAGGGTTTGAATACTGAAGCTTTCTTT.

The chain uses TRBV7-9 and TRBJ2-3, with 10 bases that match TRBD2. Germline trimming cut 1 base from V and 0 bases from J; bases unmatched to any gene: 1. CDR1 is SEHNR and CDR2 is FQNEAQ in the germline V gene (reference sequence). The CDR3 length is 16 residues. CDR3: CASSLGTSGSTDTQYF. The CDR3 coding sequence is TGTGCCAGCAGCTTAGGGACTAGCGGCAGCACAGATACGCAGTATTTT.

This clone was seen more than once but under ten times. The chain links TRBV2 to TRBJ1-3; no firm D call. Per the germline V gene, CDR1 is SNHLY and CDR2 is FYNNEI. The CDR3 is 14 residues long. Deletions cut 6 bases from V and 2 bases from J, with 11 bases between. This CDR3 is CASREWVTGNTIYF. As DNA, the CDR3 is TGTGCCAGCAGGGAGTGGGTTACTGGAAACACCATATATTTT.

This clone was detected a few times. The chain carries TRBV12-3 or TRBV12-4 and TRBJ2-5; perhaps TRBD1 as D (5 bases). The CDR3 is 13 amino acids. The germline V and J ends were trimmed by 5 bases and 5 bases, with 12 bases remaining between them. Written as DNA, the CDR3 is TGTGCCAGCAGTGTCAGGGAAACTGAGACCCAGTACTTC. Its protein is CASSVRETETQYF.

The rearrangement joins TRBV19 to TRBJ1-2; the match to TRBD1 covers 7 bases. V was pared by 5 bases and J by 8 bases, with 11 bases of the junction left unmatched. CDR3 length: 14 residues. Germline values: CDR1 LNHDA, CDR2 SQIVND (reference sequence). Here the CDR3 DNA reads TGTGCCAGTAGTGATTCGACAGGGTATTTCGGCTACACCTTC. Translating gives CASSDSTGYFGYTF.